Presented here are 26 T cell receptor beta chains from one specimen sequenced in a study of cytomegalovirus exposure and HLA in healthy donors. 13 Jbeta primers and 60 Vbeta primers were used for the PCR. Here immunoSEQ multiplex PCR was the method, and the copy in TCRdb shows in-frame clones only, minus some. The sample carries fewer than 90,000 clones, over 75% recorded once. The sequencing sample was made of PBMCs. The origin of the receptors is a male donor in good health and CMV-seropositive.

The CDR3 bases are TGCGCCAGCAGAAAGACTAGCGGGAGTTCCTACGAGCAGTACTTC. Protein sequence: CASRKTSGSSYEQYF. The rearrangement links TRBV5-1 to TRBJ2-7; 12 bases agree with TRBD2. V trimming: 5 bases; J trimming: 1 base; junction bases outside the gene matches: 4. Germline V gene sequence: CDR1 SGHRS, CDR2 YFSETQ. The CDR3 runs to 15 residues. Complete variable domain (other parts from reference TRBV5-1 and TRBJ2-7): KAGVTQTPRYLIKTRGQQVTLSCSPISGHRSVSWYQQTPGQGLQFLFEYFSETQRNKGNFPGRFSGRQFSNSRSEMNVSTLELGDSALYLCASRKTSGSSYEQYFGPGTRLTVT.

The rearrangement joins TRBV6-6 to TRBJ1-2; D is uncertain. With 2 bases removed from V and 8 bases from J, the gap between germline ends came to 12 bases. This CDR3 region has 13 residues. Germline V gene data show CDR1 as MNHNY and CDR2 as SVGAGI (reference sequence). The CDR3 sequence is CASSYEGGLGYTF. For the CDR3, the DNA is TGTGCCAGCAGTTACGAGGGAGGGCTCGGCTACACCTTC.

This sequence joins TRBV7-9 and TRBJ2-2; perhaps TRBD1 as D (5 bases). Trimming cost V 4 bases and J 7 bases, with 10 bases left between them. This CDR3 spans 13 amino acids. Germline values: CDR1 SEHNR, CDR2 FQNEAQ (reference sequence). The CDR3 region has the DNA TGTGCCAGCAGCTATAGGGGTGTCGGGGAGCTGTTTTTT. The encoded protein is CASSYRGVGELFF.

In its sample, this clone was seen once. V gene TRBV30 combines with J gene TRBJ1-1, with a tentative D call TRBD1 (6 bases). The V and J ends lost 4 bases and 3 bases respectively, with 12 bases between them. Germline V CDR1 and CDR2: GTSNPN, SVGIG (reference sequence). There are 13 residues in the CDR3. The CDR3, as DNA: TGTGCCTGGATACGGGGGGCGTACACTGAAGCTTTCTTT. This gives the protein CAWIRGAYTEAFF. Drawing the rest from reference TRBV30 and TRBJ1-1, the complete variable domain is SQTIHQWPATLVQPVGSPLSLECTVEGTSNPNLYWYRQAAGRGLQLLFYSVGIGQISSEVPQNLSASRPQDRQFILSSKKLLLSDSGFYLCAWIRGAYTEAFFGQGTRLTVV.

V and J are TRBV7-8 and TRBJ2-7; possibly TRBD2 for D (6 bases). Germline V gene sequence: CDR1 SGHVS, CDR2 FQNEAQ. V was shortened by 2 bases and J by 2 bases, with 19 bases between the two germline ends. The CDR3 runs to 17 residues. CDR3 nucleotides: TGTGCCAGCAGCTTAAGTGTTTGGGGACTTGCTCCCTACGAGCAGTACTTC. Its translation is CASSLSVWGLAPYEQYF.

The rearrangement links TRBV28 to TRBJ1-5; TRBD1 aligns across 8 bases. Germline-derived CDR1 and CDR2 are MDHEN and SYDVKM. CDR3 length: 18 amino acids. With 4 bases clipped from V and 7 bases from J, the junction kept 18 bases outside the gene matches. The DNA of the CDR3 is TGTGCCAGCAGTTATAGGGGATCCACAGGGGGGGGAGGACAGCCCCAGCATTTT. It specifies CASSYRGSTGGGGQPQHF.

Only a few counts were recorded for this clone. The chain joins TRBV9 to TRBJ1-1, with D possibly matching TRBD1 (6 bases). Per the germline V gene, CDR1 is SGDLS and CDR2 is YYNGEE. The CDR3 has 14 amino acids. The V gene lost 1 base and the J gene lost 0 bases, with 7 bases spanning the gap. The CDR3 protein is CASSVQGMNTEAFF. CDR3 nucleotides: TGTGCCAGCAGCGTACAGGGGATGAACACTGAAGCTTTCTTT.

The chain carries TRBV7-6 and TRBJ2-7; 7 bases fit TRBD1. J lost 5 bases, V lost 5 bases, and 21 bases had no gene match. The CDR3 sequence is 18 residues long. CDR1 is SGHVS, CDR2 FNYEAQ, per germline. The CDR3, as DNA: TGTGCCAGCAGCCTCTACTCCCTCGACAGGGAATATAGGAACGAGCAGTACTTC. This sequence encodes CASSLYSLDREYRNEQYF.

This chain uses TRBV10-3 with TRBJ1-2; a possible D gene is TRBD1 (5 bases). The CDR3 is 12 residues long. Germline V lookup: CDR1 ENHRY, CDR2 SYGVKD. V was pared by 7 bases and J by 8 bases, with 14 bases between. CDR3: CAITDMAGGYTF. The CDR3 DNA follows: TGTGCCATCACGGACATGGCCGGCGGCTACACCTTC.

The gene calls are TRBV6-5 and TRBJ2-1; D is unresolved. CDR1 is MNHEY and CDR2 is SVGAGI in the germline V gene. V was pared by 0 bases and J by 6 bases, with 6 bases between. The CDR3 spans 13 residues. The chain's CDR3 is CASSYSSSNEQFF. CDR3 DNA sequence: TGTGCCAGCAGTTACTCCTCTAGCAATGAGCAGTTCTTC.

The rearrangement links TRBV10-3 to TRBJ2-3; 7 bases align to TRBD2. This CDR3 contains 16 residues. V lost 5 bases and J lost 1; bases outside the gene matches: 9. Per the germline V gene, CDR1 is ENHRY and CDR2 is SYGVKD. The CDR3 bases are TGTGCCATCAGTTATATAGCGGGTACTGGCACAGATACGCAGTATTTT. Amino acids: CAISYIAGTGTDTQYF.

This chain uses TRBV5-1 with TRBJ2-7; TRBD1 matches at 10 bases. J lost 6 bases, V lost 4 bases, and 4 bases had no gene match. CDR3 size: 13 residues. CDR1 and CDR2 from the germline V gene are SGHRS and YFSETQ. The CDR3 sequence is CASSEGQGSEQYF. In DNA, the CDR3 is TGCGCCAGCAGCGAGGGACAGGGGTCCGAGCAGTACTTC.

This clone appeared once. This chain joins TRBV5-3 and TRBJ2-5; possibly TRBD1 for D (8 bases). TRBV5-3 falls under the ORF class, with uncertain function. The V end lost 4 bases, the J end lost 5 bases, and 18 bases lay between the germline ends. This CDR3 spans 15 amino acids. The CDR3 nucleotides are TGTGCCAGAAGCCCCACAGGGGGGGCGGGCGAGACCCAGTACTTC. It yields the protein CARSPTGGAGETQYF.

This chain links TRBV29-1 with TRBJ2-5; tentative D call: TRBD1 (6 bases). There are 15 residues in the CDR3. CDR1 SQVTM and CDR2 ANQGSEA come from the germline V gene. Trimming left V 8 bases short and J 1 base short, with 20 bases between. CDR3 in amino acids: CSLSMPGVSQETQYF. For the CDR3, the DNA is TGCAGCCTATCCATGCCAGGGGTCTCCCAAGAGACCCAGTACTTC.

The chain recombines TRBV28 with TRBJ2-3, with TRBD2 as a possible D gene (5 bases). V lost 9 bases to trimming and J lost 0 bases, with 13 bases between them. CDR1 and CDR2 (germline): MDHEN, SYDVKM. The CDR3 is made up of 14 amino acids. CDR3 in amino acids: CASHYRDSTDTQYF. The CDR3 DNA reads TGTGCCAGTCATTACCGGGATAGCACAGATACGCAGTATTTT.

The chain couples TRBV6-5 to TRBJ2-7; possible D gene TRBD2, 6 bases. V was cut by 0 bases and J by 4 bases, with 13 bases left in between. From germline, CDR1 is MNHEY and CDR2 SVGAGI. The CDR3 contains 15 residues. The CDR3 here is CASSYSGAGPYEQYF. The CDR3 DNA reads TGTGCCAGCAGTTACTCGGGCGCGGGGCCGTACGAGCAGTACTTC.

The rearrangement uses TRBV27 and TRBJ1-2, with a possible D match to TRBD1 (6 bases). The germline gives CDR1 MNHEY, CDR2 SMNVEV (reference sequence). The CDR3 has 14 residues. Between the trimmed V and J ends, which lost 5 bases and 4 bases, there was a span of 14 bases. CDR3: CASSRAGALYGYTF. In DNA form, the CDR3 reads TGTGCCAGCAGTCGGGCAGGGGCGCTCTATGGCTACACCTTC.

This chain uses TRBV6-5 with TRBJ1-2; no firm D call. In germline, CDR1 is MNHEY, CDR2 SVGAGI. Trimming took 7 bases from V and 2 from J, leaving 14 bases between them. The CDR3 loop spans 14 amino acids. In DNA, the CDR3 is TGTGCCAGCACCCCCTCGGGGTTCAACTATGGCTACACCTTC. Translating gives CASTPSGFNYGYTF.

The gene calls are TRBV5-1 and TRBJ1-2; D remains ambiguous. Trimming took 4 bases from V and 7 from J, leaving 14 bases between them. The germline CDR1 and CDR2 sequences are SGHRS and YFSETQ. This CDR3 is built from 13 residues. The CDR3 DNA follows: TGCGCCAGCAGCCCGGAGGGTACAAGTGGCTACACCTTC. Its protein product is CASSPEGTSGYTF.

Only one count was recorded for this clone. The chain recombines TRBV30 with TRBJ2-6; D may be TRBD1 (6 bases). The germline CDR1 and CDR2 sequences are GTSNPN and SVGIG (reference sequence). V was shortened by 2 bases and J by 10 bases, with 18 bases between the two germline ends. The CDR3 is 15 residues long. The CDR3 DNA reads TGTGCCTGGAGTTTCGAGGCAGGGGCACGGAACGTCCTGACTTTC. This sequence encodes CAWSFEAGARNVLTF.

The rearrangement uses TRBV14 and TRBJ2-3; 9 bases align to TRBD2. CDR1 and CDR2 (germline): SGHDN, FVKESK. V shed 3 bases and J 1 base; nucleotides not matched to a gene: 2. CDR3 length: 15 residues. The CDR3 protein is CASSHIAGGTDTQYF. CDR3 coding DNA: TGTGCCAGCAGCCACATAGCGGGAGGCACAGATACGCAGTATTTT.

V is TRBV5-1 and J is TRBJ2-7; the D gene is possibly TRBD2 (5 bases). V shed 5 bases and J shed 0 bases, with 9 bases lying between them. The V gene's germline CDR1 is SGHRS and CDR2 YFSETQ. The CDR3 length is 13 residues. CDR3 protein: CASRDGLSYEQYF. The CDR3 nucleotides read TGCGCCAGCAGGGACGGACTCTCCTACGAGCAGTACTTC.

V gene TRBV2 combines with J gene TRBJ2-7, with TRBD1 identical over 7 bases. Germline V gene sequence: CDR1 SNHLY, CDR2 FYNNEI. V shed 7 bases and J 3 bases; nucleotides not matched to a gene: 15. The CDR3 consists of 16 residues. In nucleotides, the CDR3 is TGTGCCAGCAAACCCCAGAAGGGGGCCATCAACTACGAGCAGTACTTC. Its translation: CASKPQKGAINYEQYF.

This chain links TRBV30 with TRBJ2-3; 7 bases fit TRBD1. Per germline, CDR1 GTSNPN and CDR2 SVGIG (reference sequence). J lost 4 bases, V lost 8 bases, and 12 bases had no gene match. The CDR3 has 14 residues. As DNA, the CDR3 is TGTGCCGCCCCCCTGACAGGGAGCCCAGATACGCAGTATTTT. Translating gives CAAPLTGSPDTQYF.

This clone turned up a few times. This chain links TRBV9 with TRBJ2-5; TRBD2 is a possible D gene (6 bases). Trimming removed 0 bases from V and 5 bases from J, with 11 bases in between. In germline, CDR1 is SGDLS, CDR2 YYNGEE. The length of the CDR3 is 14 residues. In nucleotides, the CDR3 is TGTGCCAGCAGCGTAGGGGGGGTTGTGGAGACCCAGTACTTC. As protein: CASSVGGVVETQYF. Variable domain in full (rest from reference TRBV9 and TRBJ2-5): DSGVTQTPKHLITATGQRVTLRCSPRSGDLSVYWYQQSLDQGLQFLIQYYNGEERAKGNILERFSAQQFPDLHSELNLSSLELGDSALYFCASSVGGVVETQYFGPGTRLLVL.

This clone has only one observation. The chain employs TRBV4-2 and TRBJ2-3, with 13 positions matching TRBD2. CDR1 and CDR2 from the germline V gene are LGHNA and YNFKEQ. This CDR3 is 18 amino acids long. V shed 4 bases and J 6 bases; nucleotides not matched to a gene: 13. This chain's CDR3 is CASSLPELAGGPLDTQYF. DNA for the CDR3: TGTGCCAGCAGCCTCCCCGAACTAGCGGGAGGGCCTCTCGATACGCAGTATTTT.